This TCR beta chain came from a study of blood T cells in healthy people across ages. Broader study findings: Researchers deemed the diversity estimates from one million T cells underestimates. Getting older went along with TCR beta diversity per million T cells dropping roughly linearly. Higher diversity and more naive CD4+ cells were features of long-lived donors, compared to aged donors.

For the second PCR, which ran for about 7 to 11 cycles, a sample-barcoded 5' primer and a J-beta primer mix were used. TCRdb re-called the 5' RACE reads with MiXCR, one entry per CDR3 protein. This sample has 1.5 million to 2 million distinct CDR3 sequences, with approximately 32% found just once. Donors ranged from about 6 to 90 years old and were healthy Caucasians in Russia. V was pared by 5 bases and J by 5 bases, with 13 bases between. The CDR3 length is 13 residues. Germline loops: CDR1 KGHSH, CDR2 LQKENI. This clonotype was detected many times. Antigen specificity is unknown. The receptor's source is a woman aged 25 to 39 in good health. The sequenced material came from blood. The chain uses TRBV18 and TRBJ2-7; D might be TRBD1 (6 bases). The chain's CDR3 is CASSVQGGHEQYF. The CDR3 DNA reads TGTGCCAGCTCAGTACAGGGCGGGCACGAGCAGTACTTC.